The T cell receptor beta chain described here comes from a study of control samples from healthy donors and cancer patients. Method: immunoSEQ multiplex PCR; TCRdb's copy keeps in-frame clones and lacks some. The sample has about 120,000 clones, about 90% seen once; the top ten hold approximately 39%. The CDR3 covers 16 residues. V was shortened by 2 bases and J by 2 bases, with 16 bases between the two germline ends. Germline values: CDR1 LGHDT, CDR2 YNNKEL (reference sequence). The receptor was isolated from a man aged 45-65 years in good health. The rearrangement links TRBV3-1 (or the pseudogene TRBV3-2) to TRBJ2-7, with D possibly being TRBD1 (5 bases). The sequenced sample consisted of blood. The CDR3 DNA reads TGTGCCAGCAGCCAAAAGGGGCTCGGGCGAGCCTACGAGCAGTACTTC. Translated, it gives CASSQKGLGRAYEQYF.